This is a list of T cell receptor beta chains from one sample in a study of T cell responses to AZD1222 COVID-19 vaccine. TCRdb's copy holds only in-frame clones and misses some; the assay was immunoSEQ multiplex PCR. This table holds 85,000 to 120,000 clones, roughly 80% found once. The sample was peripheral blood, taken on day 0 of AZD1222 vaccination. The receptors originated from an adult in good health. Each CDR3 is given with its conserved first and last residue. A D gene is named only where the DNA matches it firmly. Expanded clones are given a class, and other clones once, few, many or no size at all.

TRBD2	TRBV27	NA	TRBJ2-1	CASRSSGGAGNEQFF	TGTGCCAGCAGGAGCAGCGGGGGCGCGGGCAATGAGCAGTTCTTC
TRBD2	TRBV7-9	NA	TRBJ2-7	CASSLRGSRTYEQYF	TGTGCCAGCAGCTTACGCGGGAGTCGAACCTACGAGCAGTACTTC
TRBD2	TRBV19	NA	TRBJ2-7	CASSTSGNYEQYF	TGTGCCAGTAGCACAAGCGGGAACTACGAGCAGTACTTC
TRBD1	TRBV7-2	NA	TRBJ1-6	CASSVIPGQGSPLHF	TGTGCCAGCAGCGTGATCCCGGGACAGGGTTCACCCCTCCACTTT
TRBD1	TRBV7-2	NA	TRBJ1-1	CASSLEGAREAFF	TGTGCCAGCAGCTTAGAGGGGGCGCGGGAAGCTTTCTTT
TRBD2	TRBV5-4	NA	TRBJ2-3	CASSLKLAGTTDTQYF	TGTGCCAGCAGCTTGAAGCTAGCGGGGACCACAGATACGCAGTATTTT
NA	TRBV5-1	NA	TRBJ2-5	CASSLQASRETQYF	TGCGCCAGCAGCTTACAAGCTAGCAGGGAGACCCAGTACTTC
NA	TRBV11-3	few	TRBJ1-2	CASSLNPLAGGYTF	TGTGCCAGCAGCTTAAACCCCCTTGCGGGAGGCTACACCTTC
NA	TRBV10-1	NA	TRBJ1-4	CASTPGRGNEKLFF	TGCGCCAGCACTCCGGGTCGCGGTAATGAAAAACTGTTTTTT
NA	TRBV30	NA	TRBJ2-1	CAWSVSDEQFF	TGTGCCTGGAGTGTAAGCGATGAGCAGTTCTTC
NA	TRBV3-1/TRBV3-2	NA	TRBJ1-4	CASSQGAGTGREKLFF	TGTGCCAGCAGCCAAGGGGCAGGGACGGGGAGAGAAAAACTGTTTTTT
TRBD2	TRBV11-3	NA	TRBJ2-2	CASSLGGRASTGELFF	TGTGCCAGCAGCTTGGGAGGGAGGGCCTCTACCGGGGAGCTGTTTTTT
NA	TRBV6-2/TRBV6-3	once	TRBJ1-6	CASSYSNRDNSPLHF	TGTGCCAGCAGTTACTCGAACAGGGATAATTCACCCCTCCACTTT
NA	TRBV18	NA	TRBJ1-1	CASSPQSSGLEAFF	TGTGCCAGCTCACCACAGAGCTCGGGACTTGAAGCTTTCTTT
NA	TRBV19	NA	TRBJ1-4	CATLPAAATNEKLFF	TGTGCCACACTTCCGGCCGCGGCAACTAATGAAAAACTGTTTTTT